The T cell receptor beta chain under discussion was sequenced for a study of blood T cell repertoires in COVID-19. Study summary: From T cells, B-cell-depleted T cells, or PBMCs came the material, which was cDNA or gDNA.

The table came from immunoSEQ multiplex PCR; TCRdb's copy has only in-frame clones and leaves some out. The sample consists of approximately 260,000 clones, approximately 85% of them appearing once. V was cut by 2 bases and J by 5 bases, with 7 bases left in between. The CDR3 totals 13 residues. The sequence was obtained from a woman aged 70-85 years with acute or convalescent COVID-19. Source material: peripheral blood. The chain employs TRBV12-3 or TRBV12-4 and TRBJ2-1; a weak D match, TRBD1 (6 bases). CDR3 DNA sequence: TGTGCCAGCAGTTTACGACAGGACAATGAGCAGTTCTTC. Its protein is CASSLRQDNEQFF.